A selection of T cell receptor beta chains follows, all from one sample in a study of T cells expressing NK-cell markers. TCRdb re-called the 5' RACE reads; every CDR3 protein appears as one record, without DNA. Its clone listing holds hundreds of thousands of distinct CDR3 sequences. Sequenced material: blood T cells: a sorted CD56 or NKG2C T cell subset, CD4+ or CD8+ T cells, or bulk PBMC T cells (not recorded which). These receptors were taken from a man between 18 and 29 years old in good health. CDR3s include the opening cysteine and the closing phenylalanine or tryptophan.

J gene	V gene	CDR3 protein
TRBJ2-1	TRBV21-1	CASSKCGTGPIREQFF
TRBJ2-2	TRBV5-1	CASSWTDSNTGELFF
TRBJ1-6	TRBV7-9	CASSFGITNSPLHF
TRBJ2-7	TRBV7-8	CASSLVRTSVDEQYF
TRBJ2-1	TRBV11-2	CASSLLRTVSYNEQFF
TRBJ2-2	TRBV2	CASSMTRGTVFF
TRBJ2-1	TRBV4-1	CASSQDLTGGNYNEQFF
TRBJ2-5	TRBV28	CASRTTGGTGAGETQYF
TRBJ2-5	TRBV28	CASSTGQGAGGTQYF
TRBJ2-1	TRBV24-1	CATTGSYNEQFF
TRBJ2-1	TRBV7-2	CASSLGGQNSYNEQFF
TRBJ1-2	TRBV12-3/TRBV12-4	CASDGERYGYTF
TRBJ2-7	TRBV12-3/TRBV12-4	CASSLGVAGLSKQYF
TRBJ2-1	TRBV20-1	CSAGLAGDRDEQFF
TRBJ2-7	TRBV6-6	CASRREVSYEQYF
TRBJ1-2	TRBV7-2	CASRSTGGLSGYTF
TRBJ2-3	TRBV9	CASSGGDTSTDTQYF
TRBJ2-1	TRBV12-3/TRBV12-4	CASSLRLAGGNSYNEQFF
TRBJ2-4	TRBV20-1	CSAETGRGNIQYF
TRBJ2-3	TRBV29-1	CSAMLTRGTDTQYF
TRBJ2-5	TRBV4-3	CASSQDTGVETQYF
TRBJ1-1	TRBV20-1	CSATIGGLSTEAFF
TRBJ2-1	TRBV4-1	CASSPGLAGPIHSYNEQFF